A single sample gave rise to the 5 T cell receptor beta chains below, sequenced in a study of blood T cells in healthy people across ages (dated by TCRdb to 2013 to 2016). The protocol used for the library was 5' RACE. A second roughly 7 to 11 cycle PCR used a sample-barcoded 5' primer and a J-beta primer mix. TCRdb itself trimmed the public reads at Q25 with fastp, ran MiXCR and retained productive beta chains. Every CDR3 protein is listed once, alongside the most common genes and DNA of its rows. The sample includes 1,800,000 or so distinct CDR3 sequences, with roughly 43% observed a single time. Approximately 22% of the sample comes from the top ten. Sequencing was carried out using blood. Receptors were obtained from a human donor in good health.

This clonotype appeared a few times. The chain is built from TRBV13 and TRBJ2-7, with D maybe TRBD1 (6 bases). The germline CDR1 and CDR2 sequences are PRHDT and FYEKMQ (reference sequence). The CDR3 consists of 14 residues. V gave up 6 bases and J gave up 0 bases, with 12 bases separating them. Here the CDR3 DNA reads TGTGCCAGCAGTTCAGGGGAACCCTCCTACGAGCAGTACTTC. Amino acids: CASSSGEPSYEQYF. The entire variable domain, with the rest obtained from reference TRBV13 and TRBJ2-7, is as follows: AAGVIQSPRHLIKEKRETATLKCYPIPRHDTVYWYQQGPGQDPQFLISFYEKMQSDKGSIPDRFSAQQFSDYHSELNMSSLELGDSALYFCASSSGEPSYEQYFGPGTRLTVT.

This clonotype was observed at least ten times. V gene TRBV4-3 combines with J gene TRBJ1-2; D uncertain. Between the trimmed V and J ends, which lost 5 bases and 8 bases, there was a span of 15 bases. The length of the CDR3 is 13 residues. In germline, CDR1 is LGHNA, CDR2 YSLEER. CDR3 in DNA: TGCGCCAGCAGCAGACTAAGAGGGTACGGCTACACCTTC. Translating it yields CASSRLRGYGYTF.

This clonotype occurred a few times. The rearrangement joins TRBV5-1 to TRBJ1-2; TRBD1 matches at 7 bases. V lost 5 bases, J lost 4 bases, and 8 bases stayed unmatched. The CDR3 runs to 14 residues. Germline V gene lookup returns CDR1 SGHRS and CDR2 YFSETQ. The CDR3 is CASSREGGSYGYTF. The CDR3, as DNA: TGCGCCAGCAGTCGGGAAGGGGGCAGCTATGGCTACACCTTC. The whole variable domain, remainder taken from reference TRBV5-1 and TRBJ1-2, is KAGVTQTPRYLIKTRGQQVTLSCSPISGHRSVSWYQQTPGQGLQFLFEYFSETQRNKGNFPGRFSGRQFSNSRSEMNVSTLELGDSALYLCASSREGGSYGYTFGSGTRLTVV.

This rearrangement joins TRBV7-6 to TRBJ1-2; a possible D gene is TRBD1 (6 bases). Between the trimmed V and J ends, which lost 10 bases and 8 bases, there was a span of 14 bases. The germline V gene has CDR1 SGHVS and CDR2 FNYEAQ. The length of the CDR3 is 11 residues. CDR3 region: CANRQGHGYTF. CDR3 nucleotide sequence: TGTGCCAATAGGCAGGGGCACGGCTACACCTTC.

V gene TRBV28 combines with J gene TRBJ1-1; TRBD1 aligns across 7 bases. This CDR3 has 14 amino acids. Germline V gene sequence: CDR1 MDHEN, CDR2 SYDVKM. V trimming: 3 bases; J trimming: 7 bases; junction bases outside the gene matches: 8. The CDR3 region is CASSFTGVKGEAFF. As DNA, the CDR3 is TGTGCCAGCAGTTTCACAGGGGTTAAGGGTGAAGCTTTCTTT. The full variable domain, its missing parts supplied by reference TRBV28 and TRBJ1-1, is DVKVTQSSRYLVKRTGEKVFLECVQDMDHENMFWYRQDPGLGLRLIYFSYDVKMKEKGDIPEGYSVSREKKERFSLILESASTNQTSMYLCASSFTGVKGEAFFGQGTRLTVV.